The 5 T cell receptor beta chains listed next were all sequenced from one sample in a study of identical twins (dated by TCRdb to the mid-2010s). The library came from 5' RACE. Sequencing was carried out with an Illumina HiSeq 2000. TCRdb passed the public sequencing reads through fastp at Q25 and MiXCR, retaining productive beta sequences. Every CDR3 protein is listed once, alongside the most common genes and DNA of its rows. The table for this sample lists a few hundred thousand distinct CDR3 sequences; over 9% of them were counted only once. Of the sample, 6% to 9% is held by the ten largest clones. These data were likewise used in another study, on yellow fever vaccine responses in identical twins.

Sequenced sample: CD8+ T cells sorted from blood. The source of these receptors is a woman between 18 and 29 years old in good health.

This clonotype was recorded many times. The CDR3 coding sequence is TGTGCCAGCAGCGTAGGGACTAGCGGGTACAATGAGCAGTTCTTC. It translates to CASSVGTSGYNEQFF. The chain links TRBV9 to TRBJ2-1, with 11 bases identical to TRBD2. The ends lost 0 bases at V and 4 bases at J; junction bases unmatched: 0. CDR1 and CDR2 (germline): SGDLS, YYNGEE. This CDR3 contains 15 residues.

This clonotype was observed a handful of times. This chain links TRBV5-1 with TRBJ2-1; 12 bases fit TRBD1. Germline CDR1 and CDR2: SGHRS and YFSETQ. V dropped 4 bases and J dropped 6; count of bases not matched to a gene: 5. CDR3 length: 15 residues. CDR3 sequence (DNA): TGCGCCAGCAGCCGGGACAGGGGGCCGGGCAATGAGCAGTTCTTC. Its protein is CASSRDRGPGNEQFF.

The chain employs TRBV14 and TRBJ2-7; the match to TRBD1 covers 11 bases. J was trimmed by 4 bases and V by 2 bases; bases with no gene match: 1. Per the germline V gene, CDR1 is SGHDN and CDR2 is FVKESK. The CDR3 is 14 residues long. The chain's CDR3 is CASSQWDRGYEQYF. As DNA, the CDR3 is TGTGCCAGCAGCCAATGGGACAGGGGGTACGAGCAGTACTTC.

The chain uses TRBV2 and TRBJ2-6; maybe TRBD2 (5 bases). Germline V CDR1 and CDR2: SNHLY, FYNNEI. V shed 3 bases and J shed 0 bases, with 15 bases lying between them. This CDR3 has 18 amino acids. CDR3 DNA sequence: TGTGCCAGCAGTGATCCGGAGGCTGCCCACTCTGGGGCCAACGTCCTGACTTTC. Residues: CASSDPEAAHSGANVLTF.

This clonotype was counted only a few times. This chain links TRBV9 with TRBJ2-5; D unclear. The CDR3 has 17 amino acids. V gave up 0 bases and J gave up 2 bases, with 17 bases separating them. The germline V gene encodes CDR1 SGDLS and CDR2 YYNGEE. The CDR3, as DNA: TGTGCCAGCAGCGTAGAGGGAAAAAGCTACATTCAAGAGACCCAGTACTTC. Protein product: CASSVEGKSYIQETQYF.